The T cell receptor (beta chain) described here comes from a study of T cell repertoires in aging, cancer and after chemotherapy. Study background: Healthy donor repertoires were recorded over several months to years and showed clear clonal overlap. Overall study findings and caveats: No conclusions about immunological memory after chemotherapy can be drawn from the repertoire data.

Multiplex touch-down PCR with TRB-A/B primers amplified rearranged V-D-J TRB sequences. TCRdb analysed the multiplex PCR reads with MiXCR anew, one entry per CDR3 protein. Of thousands of distinct CDR3 sequences in the sample, 30% to 40% were seen once. The CDR3 consists of 13 residues. Trimming pared 4 bases from V and 2 bases from J, leaving 8 bases between. TCR beta rearrangements were amplified from peripheral blood genomic DNA. Turning to this clonotype: The antigen is undetermined. The conserved closing phenylalanine or tryptophan is absent in this CDR3, likely reflecting a read error.

V and J are TRBV12-3 or TRBV12-4 and TRBJ1-2; D not resolved. This TCR came from a human donor in good health. The sequenced material came from blood. CDR3 coding DNA: TGTGCCAGCAGTTCCCCGGGAAACTATGGCTACACCATC. This encodes CASSSPGNYGYTI.